The rows below give T cell receptor beta chains drawn from one sample of a study of T cells in Graves' hyperthyroidism and ophthalmopathy. TCRdb reanalysed the multiplex PCR reads using MiXCR and keeps one entry per CDR3 protein. The table lists 500,000 to 650,000 distinct CDR3 sequences, more than 12% of them singletons. The source material was blood. These receptors originate from a woman aged 50 to 60 with Graves' ophthalmopathy. Each CDR3 is given with its conserved first and last residue. A D gene is named only where the DNA matches it firmly. Some rows have no size entry. The others give once, few or many, or a class for an expanded clone.

v_gene	abundance	d_gene	len	j_gene	CDR3nt	CDR3aa
TRBV4-3	many	.	14	TRBJ2-7	TGCGCCAGCAGCCAAGAACCCACCCGGTACGAGCAGTACTTC	CASSQEPTRYEQYF
TRBV6-1	many	.	13	TRBJ2-2	TGTGCCAGCAGTTATCAGGACACCGGGGAGCTGTTTTTT	CASSYQDTGELFF
TRBV30	many	.	12	TRBJ2-1	TGTGCCTGGGGTGGATACTACAATGAGCAGTTCTTC	CAWGGYYNEQFF
TRBV7-8	many	TRBD2	14	TRBJ2-7	TGTGCCAGCAGCTTGAGGGAGGGCCTAGACGAGCAGTACTTC	CASSLREGLDEQYF
TRBV28	many	TRBD2	15	TRBJ2-1	TGTGCCAGCAGTTTTCGGACTAGCGGGAGCGATGAGCAGTTCTTC	CASSFRTSGSDEQFF
TRBV5-1	many	TRBD2	17	TRBJ2-6	TGCGCCAGCAGCTTAGCGGGAGTCACAGTTGGGGCCAACGTCCTGACTTTC	CASSLAGVTVGANVLTF
TRBV7-2	many	.	12	TRBJ2-7	TGTGCCAGCAGCTCTTTGACTGAGGAGCAGTACTTC	CASSSLTEEQYF
TRBV4-3	.	.	17	TRBJ1-5	TGCGCCAGCAGCCCTCGCCGGGACCCCCGGTTGAGTCAGCCCCAGCATTTT	CASSPRRDPRLSQPQHF
TRBV28	many	.	14	TRBJ1-1	TGTGCCAGCACCTGGGGCCAGTTGAACACTGAAGCTTTCTTT	CASTWGQLNTEAFF
TRBV7-3	many	.	14	TRBJ2-1	TGTGCCAGCAGCTCATACGGGTCTAAAAATGAGCAGTTCTTC	CASSSYGSKNEQFF
TRBV5-5	.	TRBD2	15	TRBJ2-1	TGTGCCAGCAGCTTAGGACTAGTGTCCTACAATGAGCAGTTCTTC	CASSLGLVSYNEQFF
TRBV29-1	few	.	12	TRBJ2-5	TGCAGCGTCGCAGGTAACCAAGAGACCCAGTACTTC	CSVAGNQETQYF
TRBV5-1	.	TRBD1	15	TRBJ2-7	TGCGCCAGCAGCTTACCGGACAGGGGAGTCTACGAGCAGTACTTC	CASSLPDRGVYEQYF
TRBV4-3	few	.	15	TRBJ1-4	TGCGCCAGCAGCCAAGACTGGCAGGGAGGTGAAAAACTGTTTTTT	CASSQDWQGGEKLFF
TRBV10-3	.	.	11	TRBJ2-7	TGTGCCATCAGTAACAGCTACGAGCAGTACTTC	CAISNSYEQYF
TRBV9	many	.	13	TRBJ2-7	TGTGCCAGCAGCGGAGTCGGTACCTACGAGCAGTACTTC	CASSGVGTYEQYF
TRBV20-1	many	TRBD1	15	TRBJ1-1	TGCAGTGCTACTCAGGGACAGCTTCAAAACACTGAAGCTTTCTTT	CSATQGQLQNTEAFF
TRBV19	.	.	14	TRBJ1-2	TGTGCCAGTAGTATATCGTTCAGAAACTATGGCTACACCTTC	CASSISFRNYGYTF
TRBV5-1	many	TRBD1	16	TRBJ1-1	TGCGCCAGCAGCCAAAAAGCAGGGGGCAGGGACACTGAAGCTTTCTTT	CASSQKAGGRDTEAFF
TRBV7-2	many	.	12	TRBJ2-7	TGTGCCAGCAGCTCTAGCGTGTACGAGCAGTACTTC	CASSSSVYEQYF
TRBV11-2	.	.	15	TRBJ1-6	TGTGCCAGCCGAGGGACCGACAGCCCTGAGTCACCCCTCCACTTT	CASRGTDSPESPLHF
TRBV27	few	.	14	TRBJ1-1	TGTGCCAGCAGTTTGGGGGCAGGGGTCACTGAAGCTTTCTTT	CASSLGAGVTEAFF
TRBV6-6	many	.	15	TRBJ1-2	TGTGCCAGCAGTTACGGGGCCTTATCTAACTATGGCTACACCTTC	CASSYGALSNYGYTF
TRBV7-9	many	.	14	TRBJ2-7	TGTGCCAGCAGCTCACCAGTCGTCCGATACGAGCAGTACTTC	CASSSPVVRYEQYF
TRBV6-5	few	TRBD1	14	TRBJ1-2	TGTGCCAGCAGTTACTTGGACAGGGACTATGGCTACACCTTC	CASSYLDRDYGYTF
TRBV20-1	many	TRBD2	18	TRBJ2-3	TGCAGTGCCCCAGACCTCCCAGGACTAGCGGAAGGGGGCGATACGCAGTATTTT	CSAPDLPGLAEGGDTQYF
TRBV20-1	few	TRBD2	15	TRBJ2-7	TGCAGTGCTAGAGAACCTAGCGGCACGAGGAAAGAGCAGTACTTC	CSAREPSGTRKEQYF
TRBV10-2	.	.	15	TRBJ2-7	TGCGCCAGCAGTGAGCCCGGTGGACCGCGGTACGAGCAGTACTTC	CASSEPGGPRYEQYF
TRBV5-4	few	.	14	TRBJ2-3	TGTGCCAGCAGCTTGGGCAGGGAAACAGATACGCAGTATTTT	CASSLGRETDTQYF
TRBV19	.	.	15	TRBJ2-2	TGTGCCAGTAATGTCCTCGCGGGCTACACCGGGGAGCTGTTTTTT	CASNVLAGYTGELFF
TRBV6-1	few	.	15	TRBJ2-7	TGTGCCAGCAGTGAAGCGAACAGGCCGCCGGGGGAGCAGTACTTC	CASSEANRPPGEQYF
TRBV7-8	many	TRBD1	16	TRBJ2-5	TGTGCCAGCAGCTTAGCTTGGAGCAGGGGGTTTGAGACCCAGTACTTC	CASSLAWSRGFETQYF
TRBV9	.	.	11	TRBJ1-2	TGTGCCAGCAGCGTCGTTTATGACTACACCTTC	CASSVVYDYTF
TRBV7-9	.	.	16	TRBJ2-1	TGTGCCAGCAGCGGCAAGACGGGACTCGTATACAATGAGCAGTTCTTC	CASSGKTGLVYNEQFF
TRBV5-1	many	TRBD2	15	TRBJ2-1	TGCGCCAGCAGCCTGGGGACTAGCGGGAGAGAGGAGCAGTTCTTC	CASSLGTSGREEQFF
TRBV6-2/TRBV6-3	many	.	15	TRBJ1-4	TGTGCCAGCAGTTACGGGCGGAAAACAGATGAAAAACTGTTTTTT	CASSYGRKTDEKLFF
TRBV2	many	TRBD1	15	TRBJ1-2	TGTGCCAGCAGGGAGGGGGCCATCGCTAACTATGGCTACACCTTC	CASREGAIANYGYTF